This passage covers 30 T cell receptor beta chains from one sample sequenced in a study of T cell changes during pregnancy in multiple sclerosis (dated by TCRdb to between 2018 and 2020). Library prep was done by the immunoSEQ multiplex PCR assay. This immuneACCESS table, as held by TCRdb, lists in-frame sequences with V and J called but not all clones. Of the missing ones, under half trace to an unresolved V gene in checked studies; the others have no known cause. Across this sample there are roughly 51,000 clones, with 94% seen only once. The ten most abundant clones make up around 5% of the sample. Here the sequenced sample was CD8+ T cells from peripheral blood mononuclear cells, taken before pregnancy. The receptor set was obtained from a female donor with multiple sclerosis, enrolled in a pregnancy study.

The chain carries TRBV7-9 and TRBJ1-5, with D unclear. This CDR3 spans 17 amino acids. Trimming stripped 5 bases from V and 2 bases from J, with 19 bases between. The V gene's germline CDR1 is SEHNR and CDR2 FQNEAQ (reference sequence). The CDR3 nucleotides read TGTGCCAGCAGCCCAACCGGAGGGAGGGATGGCAATCAGCCCCAGCATTTT. It yields the protein CASSPTGGRDGNQPQHF.

The chain combines TRBV6-5 with TRBJ1-2, with 7 bases that match TRBD1. This CDR3 is 15 amino acids long. Germline CDR1 MNHEY, CDR2 SVGAGI. V trimming: 5 bases; J trimming: 5 bases; junction bases outside the gene matches: 11. This CDR3 is CASSPTGTVLYGYTF. Written as DNA, the CDR3 is TGTGCCAGCAGTCCCACTGGGACAGTTTTGTATGGCTACACCTTC.

This clone is deemed medium-sized. The V gene is TRBV2, the J gene TRBJ2-7; D unclear. The V gene lost 2 bases and the J gene lost 2 bases, with 7 bases spanning the gap. The CDR3 is made up of 13 amino acids. Germline V gives CDR1 SNHLY, CDR2 FYNNEI. The DNA of the CDR3 is TGTGCCAGCAGTGAAATTCCAACCTACGAGCAGTACTTC. This encodes CASSEIPTYEQYF.

The genes are TRBV27 and TRBJ2-6, with D unresolved. Trimming cost V 7 bases and J 0 bases, with 13 bases left between them. The length of the CDR3 is 16 residues. Germline V gene lookup returns CDR1 MNHEY and CDR2 SMNVEV (reference sequence). CDR3 residues: CASKTSLSSGANVLTF. In DNA, the CDR3 is TGTGCCAGCAAGACAAGCCTAAGCTCTGGGGCCAACGTCCTGACTTTC. Full variable domain (outside the CDR3, taken from reference TRBV27 and TRBJ2-6): EAQVTQNPRYLITVTGKKLTVTCSQNMNHEYMSWYRQDPGLGLRQIYYSMNVEVTDKGDVPEGYKVSRKEKRNFPLILESPSPNQTSLYFCASKTSLSSGANVLTFGAGSRLTVL.

V usage is TRBV27 and J usage is TRBJ1-5, with D perhaps matching TRBD1 (5 bases). The CDR3 spans 18 residues. Germline-derived CDR1 and CDR2 are MNHEY and SMNVEV (reference sequence). V was shortened by 7 bases and J by 0 bases, with 22 bases between the two germline ends. DNA for the CDR3: TGTGCCAGCATGGACTGGGGGGAAGGGTCTTATAGCAATCAGCCCCAGCATTTT. This sequence encodes CASMDWGEGSYSNQPQHF.

This chain joins TRBV11-2 and TRBJ2-1; 7 bases are a match to TRBD2. Germline V lookup: CDR1 SGHAT, CDR2 FQNNGV. V was pared by 3 bases and J by 4 bases, with 6 bases of the junction left unmatched. CDR3 length equals 15 residues. The CDR3 spells CASSFVRETYNEQFF. The CDR3 nucleotides are TGTGCCAGCAGCTTTGTGCGGGAGACTTACAATGAGCAGTTCTTC.

V gene TRBV7-9 combines with J gene TRBJ2-7; D remains ambiguous. Germline assignment: CDR1 SEHNR and CDR2 FQNEAQ (reference sequence). The CDR3 contains 12 residues. V lost 3 bases and J 3 bases, leaving 6 bases between the germline ends. The CDR3 spells CASSFTDYEQYF. CDR3 coding DNA: TGTGCCAGCAGCTTTACAGACTACGAGCAGTACTTC. Together with reference TRBV7-9 and TRBJ2-7, the CDR3 gives the full variable domain: DTGVSQNPRHKITKRGQNVTFRCDPISEHNRLYWYRQTLGQGPEFLTYFQNEAQLEKSRLLSDRFSAERPKGSFSTLEIQRTEQGDSAMYLCASSFTDYEQYFGPGTRLTVT.

V gene TRBV30 combines with J gene TRBJ1-2, with unresolved D. This CDR3 is 11 amino acids long. Germline values: CDR1 GTSNPN, CDR2 SVGIG (reference sequence). V lost 2 bases, J lost 4 bases, and 5 bases lay in between. The CDR3 DNA reads TGTGCCTGGAGTCCCCTCTATGGCTACACCTTC. Its translation is CAWSPLYGYTF.

The chain employs TRBV6-6 and TRBJ2-3; D gene uncertain. CDR3 length equals 15 residues. The V end was cut by 1 base, the J end by 0 bases, with 8 bases between. Germline CDR1 reads MNHNY; CDR2 reads SVGAGI (reference sequence). CDR3 bases: TGTGCCAGCAGTTACTGGAGTAGCAGCACAGATACGCAGTATTTT. It encodes CASSYWSSSTDTQYF.

The chain carries TRBV5-6 and TRBJ2-3, with 15 bases identical to TRBD2. The germline CDR1 and CDR2 sequences are SGHDT and YYEEEE. This CDR3 is 16 amino acids long. V lost 4 bases, J lost 3 bases, and 3 bases stayed unmatched. Here the CDR3 DNA reads TGTGCCAGCAGCAAGGGACTAGCGGGAGGTACAGATACGCAGTATTTT. Its translation: CASSKGLAGGTDTQYF.

V and J are TRBV27 and TRBJ1-2; D gene uncertain. CDR3 length: 16 amino acids. Trimming took off 5 bases at V and 4 bases at J, with 20 bases between the two ends. Germline values: CDR1 MNHEY, CDR2 SMNVEV (reference sequence). The CDR3 sequence is CASSLTRAAGLYGYTF. Here the CDR3 DNA reads TGTGCCAGCAGTCTGACCCGGGCAGCGGGCCTCTATGGCTACACCTTC.

V is TRBV27 and J is TRBJ2-7; a possible D gene is TRBD1 (6 bases). CDR3 length equals 14 residues. Looked up from germline, CDR1 is MNHEY and CDR2 is SMNVEV (reference sequence). V was trimmed by 0 bases and J by 4 bases, leaving 10 bases between them. CDR3 in DNA: TGTGCCAGCAGTTTATCCTCCAGGGGTTACGAGCAGTACTTC. As protein: CASSLSSRGYEQYF.

The chain employs TRBV5-6 and TRBJ2-7; maybe TRBD2 (6 bases). Per the germline V gene, CDR1 is SGHDT and CDR2 is YYEEEE. This CDR3 is 13 amino acids long. Deletions cut 3 bases from V and 6 bases from J, with 13 bases between. CDR3 coding DNA: TGTGCCAGCAGCTGGTCCGGGAGCACCGAGCAGTACTTC. Its protein is CASSWSGSTEQYF.

The rearrangement joins TRBV7-9 to TRBJ2-7; 11 nucleotides align to TRBD2. Trimming cost V 5 bases and J 2 bases; bases outside gene matches: 5. Germline V gene lookup returns CDR1 SEHNR and CDR2 FQNEAQ (reference sequence). This CDR3 is 15 amino acids long. The CDR3 loop reads CASSHGTSGAYEQYF. CDR3 sequence (DNA): TGTGCCAGCAGCCACGGGACTAGCGGAGCCTACGAGCAGTACTTC.

The chain recombines TRBV7-8 with TRBJ2-1; 16 bases agree with TRBD2. With 4 bases clipped from V and 7 bases from J, the junction kept 16 bases outside the gene matches. Looked up from germline, CDR1 is SGHVS and CDR2 is FQNEAQ. CDR3 length: 20 residues. The CDR3 here is CASSSWGTSGRALVGNEQFF. CDR3 nucleotides: TGTGCCAGCAGCTCTTGGGGGACTAGCGGGAGGGCTTTGGTTGGAAATGAGCAGTTCTTC. The full variable domain, its missing parts supplied by reference TRBV7-8 and TRBJ2-1, is GAGVSQSPRYKVAKRGQDVALRCDPISGHVSLFWYQQALGQGPEFLTYFQNEAQLDKSGLPSDRFFAERPEGSVSTLKIQRTQQEDSAVYLCASSSWGTSGRALVGNEQFFGPGTRLTVL.

The chain has TRBV29-1 and TRBJ2-2; 7 bases agree with TRBD1. J lost 7 bases, V lost 3 bases, and 5 bases had no gene match. The CDR3 contains 13 residues. Germline V gene sequence: CDR1 SQVTM, CDR2 ANQGSEA. CDR3 coding DNA: TGCAGCGTTGATGGTCAGGGGGTCGGGGAGCTGTTTTTT. It codes for CSVDGQGVGELFF.

The rearrangement joins TRBV28 to TRBJ2-7; TRBD2 aligns across 8 bases. Germline CDR1 is MDHEN and CDR2 is SYDVKM. There are 16 residues in the CDR3. V shed 2 bases and J 3 bases; nucleotides not matched to a gene: 9. The CDR3 DNA reads TGTGCCAGCAGTTTACTGGCGGGGGGTAGAGGCTACGAGCAGTACTTC. Residues: CASSLLAGGRGYEQYF.

V and J are TRBV30 and TRBJ2-5; a possible D gene is TRBD2 (6 bases). The germline CDR1 and CDR2 sequences are GTSNPN and SVGIG (reference sequence). The CDR3 has 16 amino acids. V gave up 1 base and J gave up 3 bases, with 18 bases separating them. The CDR3 is CAWSALERGLEETQYF. For the CDR3, the DNA is TGTGCCTGGAGTGCCCTGGAACGGGGACTGGAAGAGACCCAGTACTTC. Full variable domain (missing parts from reference TRBV30 and TRBJ2-5): SQTIHQWPATLVQPVGSPLSLECTVEGTSNPNLYWYRQAAGRGLQLLFYSVGIGQISSEVPQNLSASRPQDRQFILSSKKLLLSDSGFYLCAWSALERGLEETQYFGPGTRLLVL.

The rearrangement links TRBV10-3 to TRBJ1-3, with D unresolved. The CDR3 spans 14 residues. CDR1 ENHRY and CDR2 SYGVKD come from the germline V gene. V lost 0 bases and J 4 bases, leaving 7 bases between the germline ends. The DNA for the CDR3 is TGTGCCATCAGTGAGTCGGCGGCAGGAAACACCATATATTTT. Encoded protein: CAISESAAGNTIYF.

The CDR3 nucleotides are TGCGCCAGCAGCCCCCCTCAAAGAGTCGGGGAGACCCAGTACTTC. Protein product: CASSPPQRVGETQYF. This rearrangement joins TRBV4-1 to TRBJ2-5; D is undetermined. In germline, CDR1 is MGHRA, CDR2 YSYEKL. Between the trimmed V and J ends, which lost 4 bases and 5 bases, there was a span of 17 bases. This CDR3 is built from 15 residues.

This chain uses TRBV13 with TRBJ2-7; D perhaps matches TRBD1 (5 bases). This CDR3 has 13 amino acids. V was clipped by 0 bases and J by 3 bases, with 6 bases between them. Germline V gene sequence: CDR1 PRHDT, CDR2 FYEKMQ (reference sequence). The DNA for the CDR3 is TGTGCCAGCAGCTTAGGCAGGGTCTACGAGCAGTACTTC. Its translation is CASSLGRVYEQYF. The whole variable domain, remainder taken from reference TRBV13 and TRBJ2-7, is AAGVIQSPRHLIKEKRETATLKCYPIPRHDTVYWYQQGPGQDPQFLISFYEKMQSDKGSIPDRFSAQQFSDYHSELNMSSLELGDSALYFCASSLGRVYEQYFGPGTRLTVT.

The rearrangement links TRBV13 to TRBJ1-2; D gene ambiguous. The V gene lost 0 bases and the J gene lost 8 bases, with 7 bases spanning the gap. This CDR3 contains 12 residues. CDR1 and CDR2 (germline): PRHDT, FYEKMQ (reference sequence). The DNA of the CDR3 is TGTGCCAGCAGCTTAGGGACGGGAGGCTACACCTTC. It encodes CASSLGTGGYTF.

V gene TRBV2 combines with J gene TRBJ1-5; D not certain. Between the trimmed V and J ends, which lost 3 bases and 2 bases, there was a span of 11 bases. Germline V gene data show CDR1 as SNHLY and CDR2 as FYNNEI. CDR3 length equals 15 residues. CDR3 nucleotides: TGTGCCAGCAGTGACCCAGAAGAGGGCAATCAGCCCCAGCATTTT. Translating gives CASSDPEEGNQPQHF.

J is TRBJ2-2 and V is TRBV13; 7 bases align to TRBD1. The CDR3 spans 17 residues. V was pared by 2 bases and J by 5 bases, with 11 bases of the junction left unmatched. Germline lookup yields CDR1 PRHDT and CDR2 FYEKMQ (reference sequence). This CDR3 is CASSLYPTAGGTGELFF. CDR3 bases: TGTGCCAGCAGCTTATATCCCACCGCAGGGGGAACCGGGGAGCTGTTTTTT.

V usage is TRBV14 and J usage is TRBJ1-1; D is possibly TRBD1 (5 bases). The germline gives CDR1 SGHDN, CDR2 FVKESK. Trimming stripped 2 bases from V and 4 bases from J, with 11 bases between. The CDR3 is 14 amino acids. The CDR3 DNA follows: TGTGCCAGCAGCCAACAGGGTATCTCCACTGAAGCTTTCTTT. Amino acids: CASSQQGISTEAFF. The whole variable domain, filled in from reference TRBV14 and TRBJ1-1, reads EAGVTQFPSHSVIEKGQTVTLRCDPISGHDNLYWYRRVMGKEIKFLLHFVKESKQDESGMPNNRFLAERTGGTYSTLKVQPAELEDSGVYFCASSQQGISTEAFFGQGTRLTVV.

The chain recombines TRBV27 with TRBJ2-1; 7 nucleotides match TRBD2. The CDR3 has 12 amino acids. V was clipped by 6 bases and J by 8 bases; unmatched bases: 4. Looked up from germline, CDR1 is MNHEY and CDR2 is SMNVEV (reference sequence). The CDR3 DNA reads as TGTGCCAGCAGCTCGACTAGCCATGAGCAGTTCTTC. Protein product: CASSSTSHEQFF.

This clone was counted once. The J gene is TRBJ1-3, the V gene TRBV27; D is possibly TRBD1 (5 bases). Trimming left V 2 bases short and J 2 bases short, with 10 bases between. This CDR3 is 15 amino acids long. Germline V CDR1 and CDR2: MNHEY, SMNVEV (reference sequence). CDR3 DNA: TGTGCCAGCAGTTTAGACGAAGGGGCTGGAAACACCATATATTTT. Its translation: CASSLDEGAGNTIYF.

The chain joins TRBV6-6 to TRBJ1-1; tentatively, D is TRBD1 (5 bases). The CDR3 runs 16 residues. Germline CDR1 is MNHNY and CDR2 is SVGAGI (reference sequence). V was clipped by 6 bases and J by 6 bases, with 23 bases between them. The CDR3 sequence: CASSPTTARKRSEAFF. The CDR3 coding sequence is TGTGCCAGCAGCCCGACGACAGCCCGGAAGCGATCTGAAGCTTTCTTT.

This chain connects TRBV5-1 to TRBJ1-3, with D unresolved. This CDR3 is 16 amino acids long. V was pared by 4 bases and J by 4 bases, with 18 bases between. Germline loops: CDR1 SGHRS, CDR2 YFSETQ. The chain's CDR3 is CASSPWLSGGGNTIYF. For the CDR3, the DNA is TGCGCCAGCAGCCCCTGGCTCAGTGGAGGCGGAAACACCATATATTTT.

This clone appeared a single time. V gene TRBV5-1 combines with J gene TRBJ1-5; perhaps TRBD1 as D (5 bases). Germline V lookup: CDR1 SGHRS, CDR2 YFSETQ. The CDR3 is made up of 13 amino acids. V was clipped by 0 bases and J by 8 bases, with 9 bases between them. CDR3 region: CASSLEGAKPQHF. CDR3 coding DNA: TGCGCCAGCAGCTTGGAAGGGGCGAAGCCCCAGCATTTT.